This passage covers 30 T cell receptor beta chains from one sample sequenced in a study of blood T cell repertoires in COVID-19. Repertoires were generated with immunoSEQ multiplex PCR, while TCRdb's copy carries only in-frame clones and drops some. The table includes about 480,000 clones, roughly 90% detected once. Material for sequencing was PBMCs or T cells enriched from blood (not recorded which). All receptors derive from a woman between 40 and 55 years old who had recovered from COVID-19.

The V gene is TRBV7-9, the J gene TRBJ1-2; 11 bases agree with TRBD1. This CDR3 comprises 15 residues. With 3 bases clipped from V and 8 bases from J, the junction kept 8 bases outside the gene matches. CDR1 is SEHNR, CDR2 FQNEAQ, per germline (reference sequence). The CDR3 DNA reads as TGTGCCAGCAGCTTCCTCCGGGACAGGGGGAAGGGCTACACCTTC. As protein: CASSFLRDRGKGYTF.

V and J are TRBV2 and TRBJ1-4; D perhaps matches TRBD1 (6 bases). Germline values: CDR1 SNHLY, CDR2 FYNNEI. The length of the CDR3 is 14 residues. CDR3: CARGASETNEKLFF. The CDR3 DNA reads TGTGCACGGGGGGCTTCGGAAACTAATGAAAAACTGTTTTTT.

This rearrangement joins TRBV18 to TRBJ2-1; TRBD2 matches 10 bases. With 2 bases clipped from V and 2 bases from J, the junction kept 12 bases outside the gene matches. Germline CDR1 is KGHSH and CDR2 is LQKENI. The CDR3 consists of 19 residues. CDR3 sequence reads: CASSPGDRILAGPYNEQFF. CDR3 coding DNA: TGTGCCAGCTCACCAGGGGACAGGATACTAGCGGGACCCTACAATGAGCAGTTCTTC.

The rearrangement uses TRBV2 and TRBJ1-3, with D possibly being TRBD1 (5 bases). V lost 4 bases to trimming and J lost 2 bases, with 12 bases between them. The CDR3 totals 15 residues. CDR1 and CDR2 from the germline V gene are SNHLY and FYNNEI. DNA for the CDR3: TGTGCCAGCAGTGTTCGTGAAGGGGCTGGAAACACCATATATTTT. Translating it yields CASSVREGAGNTIYF. The full variable domain, with the rest looked up from reference TRBV2 and TRBJ1-3, is EPEVTQTPSHQVTQMGQEVILRCVPISNHLYFYWYRQILGQKVEFLVSFYNNEISEKSEIFDDQFSVERPDGSNFTLKIRSTKLEDSAMYFCASSVREGAGNTIYFGEGSWLTVV.

The chain is built from TRBV30 and TRBJ2-3, with TRBD1 identical over 7 bases. CDR1 GTSNPN and CDR2 SVGIG come from the germline V gene (reference sequence). This CDR3 comprises 12 residues. The trim removed 5 bases at V and 1 base at J, leaving 0 bases unmatched. In DNA form, the CDR3 reads TGTGCCTGGGGGACAGGCACAGATACGCAGTATTTT. Amino acids: CAWGTGTDTQYF. Drawing the rest from reference TRBV30 and TRBJ2-3, the complete variable domain is SQTIHQWPATLVQPVGSPLSLECTVEGTSNPNLYWYRQAAGRGLQLLFYSVGIGQISSEVPQNLSASRPQDRQFILSSKKLLLSDSGFYLCAWGTGTDTQYFGPGTRLTVL.

The J gene is TRBJ2-3, the V gene TRBV29-1; 7 nucleotides agree with TRBD1. Trimming removed 3 bases from V and 0 bases from J; junction bases left unmatched: 9. Germline V gene lookup returns CDR1 SQVTM and CDR2 ANQGSEA. The CDR3 contains 16 residues. As DNA, the CDR3 is TGCAGCGTTGAGGGACAGCCTCAATCTAGCACAGATACGCAGTATTTT. Translating gives CSVEGQPQSSTDTQYF.

This chain uses TRBV27 with TRBJ1-1; possibly TRBD1 for D (6 bases). The CDR3 loop spans 14 amino acids. V was cut by 6 bases and J by 0 bases, with 11 bases left in between. Germline CDR1 reads MNHEY; CDR2 reads SMNVEV (reference sequence). This CDR3 reads CASSLRGLNTEAFF. CDR3 sequence (DNA): TGTGCCAGCAGCCTTAGGGGGTTGAACACTGAAGCTTTCTTT.

The chain combines TRBV27 with TRBJ2-1; TRBD2 might be the D (6 bases). The V gene lost 2 bases and the J gene lost 8 bases, with 16 bases spanning the gap. The CDR3 consists of 15 residues. CDR1 MNHEY and CDR2 SMNVEV come from the germline V gene (reference sequence). As DNA, the CDR3 is TGTGCCAGCAGTTTAGGTAGCGGTAGGGTATATGAGCAGTTCTTC. Its protein is CASSLGSGRVYEQFF.

CDR3 residues: CASSPDPQGEGYTF. CDR3 coding DNA: TGTGCCAGCAGCCCCGACCCACAGGGGGAGGGCTACACCTTC. V is TRBV5-5 and J is TRBJ1-2, with 8 bases identical to TRBD1. V dropped 4 bases and J dropped 8; count of bases not matched to a gene: 10. Germline V CDR1 and CDR2: SGHKS, YYEKEE (reference sequence). The CDR3 spans 14 residues.

The chain recombines TRBV4-3 with TRBJ2-1, with D hard to call. Trimming took 0 bases from V and 6 from J, leaving 12 bases between them. This CDR3 has 15 residues. CDR1 and CDR2 from the germline V gene are LGHNA and YSLEER. CDR3 nucleotides: TGCGCCAGCAGCCAAGATCTCACGAGTGTCAATGAGCAGTTCTTC. This codes for CASSQDLTSVNEQFF.

The rearrangement joins TRBV30 to TRBJ1-2; a weak D match, TRBD1 (5 bases). The CDR3 contains 13 residues. Germline CDR1 is GTSNPN and CDR2 is SVGIG (reference sequence). Trimming removed 5 bases at V and 0 bases at J, with 10 bases between. In DNA form, the CDR3 reads TGTGCCTGGTTGGACAAAGCTAACTATGGCTACACCTTC. This translates into CAWLDKANYGYTF.

The chain recombines TRBV6-4 with TRBJ2-7; 8 bases agree with TRBD1. V lost 3 bases to trimming and J lost 0 bases; unmatched junction nucleotides: 1. Germline V gene sequence: CDR1 MRHNA, CDR2 SNTAGT. The CDR3 is 14 amino acids. For the CDR3, the DNA is TGTGCCAGCAGTGAGGACAGGGTCTCCTACGAGCAGTACTTC. This gives the protein CASSEDRVSYEQYF.

The V call is TRBV28, the J call TRBJ2-7; 7 nucleotides line up with TRBD2. V lost 3 bases, J lost 2 bases, and 1 base stayed unmatched. From germline, CDR1 is MDHEN and CDR2 SYDVKM. The CDR3 covers 13 residues. Here the CDR3 reads CASSLGRAYEQYF. For the CDR3, the DNA is TGTGCCAGCAGTTTGGGGAGGGCCTACGAGCAGTACTTC.

The chain has TRBV19 and TRBJ1-3; D is unresolved. The germline V and J ends were trimmed by 2 bases and 1 base, with 21 bases remaining between them. Per the germline V gene, CDR1 is LNHDA and CDR2 is SQIVND (reference sequence). This CDR3 spans 19 amino acids. The CDR3 here is CASSIQSGRATKSGNTIYF. CDR3 bases: TGTGCCAGTAGTATACAATCGGGGAGGGCAACCAAATCTGGAAACACCATATATTTT.

The V and J genes are TRBV7-9 and TRBJ1-1; 7 bases map to TRBD1. Trimming at V came to 6 bases and at J to 1 base, leaving 14 bases not matched to a gene. The CDR3 totals 17 residues. Per the germline V gene, CDR1 is SEHNR and CDR2 is FQNEAQ (reference sequence). CDR3 residues: CASSQVGRGFRNTEAFF. CDR3 in DNA: TGTGCCAGCAGTCAAGTTGGCAGGGGGTTTAGGAACACTGAAGCTTTCTTT.

The genes are TRBV15 and TRBJ2-2; TRBD2 agrees at 14 bases. Unmatched junction bases numbered 7, after V lost 1 base and J lost 3 bases. Germline V gene lookup returns CDR1 LNHNV and CDR2 YYDKDF (reference sequence). This CDR3 contains 19 residues. This CDR3 is CATSRATGTSGSDTGELFF. CDR3 nucleotide sequence: TGTGCCACCAGCAGAGCAACCGGGACTAGCGGGAGTGACACCGGGGAGCTGTTTTTT.

The rearrangement links TRBV7-9 to TRBJ1-1, with 7 bases aligning to TRBD1. The trim removed 3 bases at V and 5 bases at J, leaving 6 bases unmatched. The CDR3 spans 14 residues. Per germline, CDR1 SEHNR and CDR2 FQNEAQ (reference sequence). The CDR3 here is CASSFQGDRTEAFF. The CDR3 coding sequence is TGTGCCAGCAGCTTTCAGGGGGATAGGACTGAAGCTTTCTTT.

This clone was detected only once. The V gene is TRBV11-2, the J gene TRBJ2-7, with TRBD2 identical over 13 bases. In germline, CDR1 is SGHAT, CDR2 FQNNGV. The CDR3 has 16 amino acids. The V gene end was trimmed by 4 bases and the J gene end by 4 bases; junction bases not matched to a gene: 7. This CDR3 is CASSSGLAGRVYEQYF. The CDR3 DNA sequence: TGTGCCAGCAGCTCGGGACTAGCGGGAAGAGTGTACGAGCAGTACTTC.

The gene calls are TRBV11-3 and TRBJ1-2; D unclear. The germline gives CDR1 SGHNT, CDR2 YENEEA. Trimming pared 5 bases from V and 3 bases from J, leaving 16 bases between. The CDR3 extends over 15 amino acids. DNA of the CDR3: TGTGCCAGCAGCACTTGGGGAGGACCGGACTATGGCTACACCTTC. This gives the protein CASSTWGGPDYGYTF.

V is TRBV5-1 and J is TRBJ2-7; 7 bases agree with TRBD2. The germline V gene encodes CDR1 SGHRS and CDR2 YFSETQ. This CDR3 has 15 amino acids. V lost 3 bases to trimming and J lost 2 bases; unmatched junction nucleotides: 8. The chain's CDR3 is CASSWSGGSPYEQYF. Written as DNA, the CDR3 is TGCGCCAGCAGCTGGTCTGGCGGGAGCCCCTACGAGCAGTACTTC.

On this clone itself: The sample carries other DNA sequences with the same CDR3. The chain joins TRBV9 to TRBJ2-1; D might be TRBD2 (6 bases). Looked up from germline, CDR1 is SGDLS and CDR2 is YYNGEE. The CDR3 sequence is 15 residues long. V lost 0 bases and J 1 base, leaving 8 bases between the germline ends. CDR3 nucleotides: TGTGCCAGCAGCGTAGGTGCGGGGTCCTACAATGAGCAGTTCTTC. Translating it yields CASSVGAGSYNEQFF.

The chain recombines TRBV12-5 with TRBJ1-5; D uncertain. Germline V gene data show CDR1 as LGHNT and CDR2 as FRNRAP. The CDR3 is 12 amino acids. Between the trimmed V and J ends, which lost 6 bases and 2 bases, there was a span of 5 bases. CDR3 sequence (DNA): TGTGCTAGTGGAGCTGGCAATCAGCCCCAGCATTTT. It encodes CASGAGNQPQHF.

V and J are TRBV5-6 and TRBJ1-4; D might be TRBD1 (6 bases). In germline, CDR1 is SGHDT, CDR2 YYEEEE. The CDR3 is made up of 14 amino acids. V was shortened by 6 bases and J by 0 bases, with 9 bases between the two germline ends. The CDR3 nucleotides are TGTGCCAGCACATCAGGGGCAACTAATGAAAAACTGTTTTTT. It is translated as CASTSGATNEKLFF. The complete variable domain, with remaining parts taken from reference TRBV5-6 and TRBJ1-4, reads DAGVTQSPTHLIKTRGQQVTLRCSPKSGHDTVSWYQQALGQGPQFIFQYYEEEERQRGNFPDRFSGHQFPNYSSELNVNALLLGDSALYLCASTSGATNEKLFFGSGTQLSVL.

The rearrangement uses TRBV9 and TRBJ2-1; 9 positions match TRBD2. Germline assignment: CDR1 SGDLS and CDR2 YYNGEE. The CDR3 consists of 16 residues. V dropped 3 bases and J dropped 2; count of bases not matched to a gene: 6. CDR3 residues: CASSASSGKAYNEQFF. The CDR3 DNA reads as TGTGCCAGCAGCGCTTCTAGCGGGAAGGCCTACAATGAGCAGTTCTTC. Based on the CDR3 plus reference TRBV9 and TRBJ2-1, the full variable domain is DSGVTQTPKHLITATGQRVTLRCSPRSGDLSVYWYQQSLDQGLQFLIQYYNGEERAKGNILERFSAQQFPDLHSELNLSSLELGDSALYFCASSASSGKAYNEQFFGPGTRLTVL.

This CDR3 is CASSRYGGFGEQYF. DNA of the CDR3: TGTGCCAGCAGCCGATACGGGGGGTTTGGCGAGCAGTACTTC. The rearrangement joins TRBV7-8 to TRBJ2-7; TRBD2 matches at 7 bases. The J segment lost 6 bases and the V segment lost 5 bases, leaving 10 bases of the junction unmatched. Germline values: CDR1 SGHVS, CDR2 FQNEAQ. The CDR3 is 14 amino acids. Full variable domain (missing parts from reference TRBV7-8 and TRBJ2-7): GAGVSQSPRYKVAKRGQDVALRCDPISGHVSLFWYQQALGQGPEFLTYFQNEAQLDKSGLPSDRFFAERPEGSVSTLKIQRTQQEDSAVYLCASSRYGGFGEQYFGPGTRLTVT.

The chain uses TRBV6-5 and TRBJ2-7; TRBD1 might be the D (6 bases). Germline assignment: CDR1 MNHEY and CDR2 SVGAGI. V shed 0 bases and J shed 4 bases, with 13 bases lying between them. There are 15 residues in the CDR3. CDR3 amino acids: CASSYSDRGSYEQYF. The CDR3 bases are TGTGCCAGCAGTTACTCAGATAGGGGGTCATACGAGCAGTACTTC.

This clone was seen only once. The chain recombines TRBV5-1 with TRBJ1-5; D is uncertain. V gave up 1 base and J gave up 3 bases, with 11 bases separating them. The CDR3 sequence is 15 residues long. Germline V gene lookup returns CDR1 SGHRS and CDR2 YFSETQ. This CDR3 reads CASSLTGGVNQPQHF. As DNA, the CDR3 is TGCGCCAGCAGCTTGACCGGAGGTGTCAATCAGCCCCAGCATTTT.

The chain is built from TRBV5-6 and TRBJ1-1; TRBD1 matches 7 bases. The V gene end was trimmed by 2 bases and the J gene end by 0 bases; junction bases not matched to a gene: 4. CDR1 and CDR2 (germline): SGHDT, YYEEEE. The CDR3 sequence is 15 residues long. The DNA of the CDR3 is TGTGCCAGCAGCTTCTCCGGGACAGTGAACACTGAAGCTTTCTTT. It translates to CASSFSGTVNTEAFF.

The genes are TRBV18 and TRBJ2-7; weak D call: TRBD2 (6 bases). Between the trimmed V and J ends, which lost 2 bases and 3 bases, there was a span of 14 bases. Germline CDR1 reads KGHSH; CDR2 reads LQKENI. This CDR3 contains 15 residues. DNA of the CDR3: TGTGCCAGCTCACCAGGGGTTGGAGGGAACTACGAGCAGTACTTC. This encodes CASSPGVGGNYEQYF. Looking up the rest from reference TRBV18 and TRBJ2-7 gives the full variable domain: NAGVMQNPRHLVRRRGQEARLRCSPMKGHSHVYWYRQLPEEGLKFMVYLQKENIIDESGMPKERFSAEFPKEGPSILRIQQVVRGDSAAYFCASSPGVGGNYEQYFGPGTRLTVT.

This sequence joins TRBV9 and TRBJ1-6, with D possibly matching TRBD1 (5 bases). Trimming removed 4 bases at V and 11 bases at J, with 13 bases between. Germline V gene data show CDR1 as SGDLS and CDR2 as YYNGEE. The CDR3 extends over 13 amino acids. The CDR3 spells CASSLQGEPPLHF. The CDR3 nucleotides are TGTGCCAGCAGCTTACAAGGGGAACCACCCCTCCACTTT.